The clone carrying this T cell receptor (beta chain) was observed at least ten times. TCRdb reanalysed the 5' RACE reads using MiXCR and keeps one entry per CDR3 protein. Here the sample spans roughly 100,000 distinct CDR3 sequences, more than 12% being singletons. The CDR3 length is 13 residues. The germline gives CDR1 MNHEY, CDR2 SVGEGT. V lost 2 bases to trimming and J lost 3 bases, with 5 bases between them. The data were taken from a study of T-cell memory formation after mild COVID-19. Specimen: PBMCs or a T cell subset sorted from them (not recorded which). The chain has TRBV6-2 or TRBV6-3 and TRBJ2-1; maybe TRBD1 (5 bases). The clonotype originates from a young man who had mild COVID-19 (a few samples of this study predate the infection). Cell type and time point are not known. CDR3 sequence: CASSYDSYNEQFF. Written as DNA, the CDR3 is TGTGCCAGCAGTTACGACAGCTACAATGAGCAGTTCTTC.